This entry is about one T cell receptor (beta chain). This clonotype was found many times. Its antigen remains undetermined. Base qualities are not provided; no much larger clone lies one nucleotide away. These data belong to a study of T cells after yellow fever vaccination (dated by TCRdb to about 2019). Notes on the research overall: Libraries from fractions with low cell numbers were prepared with the SMART-Seq v4 Ultra Low Input RNA kit. To follow T-cell clones before and after primary and booster YFV17D yellow fever vaccination, bulk TCR alpha and beta repertoires were sequenced over time. Bulk PBMC replicates and cell subsets were isolated from blood drawn at multiple timepoints before and after both primary and secondary immunization. Two healthy male donors made up the cohort, one aged 18 to 30 years and the other aged 30 to 39 years. Study-wide findings and limitations: A small fraction of clonotypes showed up in both the CD4 and CD8 compartments, probably as a result of convergent recombination. Compared with the primary T-cell response, the secondary T-cell response was weaker but faster, peaking on day 5 rather than day 15. Most clones expanded after primary vaccination (almost 97% of CD4 and roughly 91% of CD8) were re-detected after the booster, suggesting that broad memory maintenance occurred. Because abundant contaminating clonotypes from the bulk population could be contained in FACS-sorted repertoires, computational filtering was required. Only a couple of donors were included in the study, so the extent to which the findings can be generalized is limited.

Sample treatment or condition, as interpreted from the label and publication: live attenuated yellow fever vaccine strain. A standard Ficoll-Paque protocol was used to isolate PBMCs from peripheral blood. CD4 and CD8 T-cell fractions were isolated with Dynabeads CD4 and CD8 positive selection kits. TriZol was used to extract RNA from bulk PBMCs, CD4 and CD8 fractions, and dextramer-positive and dextramer-negative fractions. Deletion took 5 bases off V and 4 bases off J, with a span of 12 bases between the germline ends. The cysteine opens and the phenylalanine closes a CDR3 of 14 amino acids. Only the CDR3 part of the read is kept: 42 bases, read in frame from the first base. CDR1 SGHTA and CDR2 FQGTGA are derived from the germline V gene. TCR cDNA was made using 5'RACE template switching, a step that added a universal primer site and unique molecular identifiers. cDNA synthesis was primed from both the TCR alpha and TCR beta constant segments. Library amplification involved two PCR steps, and the second step added sample barcodes and sequencing adapters. Libraries were sequenced on Illumina HiSeq 2500 (2x100 bp) or NovaSeq (2x150 bp). The study's processing was this. MIGEC handled demultiplexing of reads and collapsing into UMI consensus sequences, while MiXCR performed V(D)J alignment. Vaccine-responding clonotypes were identified with edgeR using replicate PBMC samples, with FDR below 0.01 and a log2 fold change above 5 up to day 15 being required. Bulk clonotypes were assigned CD4 or CD8 identity according to which sequenced CD4 or CD8 repertoire held them at higher abundance. TCRdb handled the public reads itself, with Q25 trimming in fastp and clone calling in MiXCR, and kept productive beta chains. Rows matching on CDR3 protein sequence are summarized as one entry with the most common DNA and genes. These V and J calls rely on TCRdb rather than the paper's analysis. A total of about 50,000 distinct CDR3 sequences appear in this sample, around 7% of them only once. The top ten constitute 25% to 35% of the sample.

The sequence links TRBV7-3 to TRBJ1-5, and possibly TRBD1, on 5 matching bases. This TCR was recovered from a man aged 18 to 30 who received the YFV17D yellow fever vaccine. The source was CD8+ T cells sorted from PBMCs, collected around 14 days after the first yellow fever vaccination. The CDR3: CASSDSRENQPQHF. The base sequence is TGTGCCAGCAGCGACAGCCGGGAAAATCAGCCCCAGCATTTT.